This T cell receptor beta chain was captured in a study of blood T cell repertoires in COVID-19 (dated by TCRdb to 2018 to 2021). Background on the whole study: Samples from collaborators originated in the United States, Italy and Spain and spanned both the acute and convalescent phases of COVID-19. Where available, HLA class I and class II types were taken from metadata supplied by the sample provider and were not determined by assay-based typing. The repertoires were released in a freely available public database intended as a resource for research on the immune response to SARS-CoV-2. Subjects who had been exposed to COVID-19, were actively infected with it, or had recovered from it provided the deeply sampled blood TCRbeta repertoires that made up the dataset. A de-identified subject ID, COVID-19 status, age in years and sex were almost always included in the sample metadata. The material from the prospective study consisted of cDNA or gDNA derived from T cells, B-cell-depleted T cells, or PBMCs. The samples were drawn from the first 160 participants of the ongoing ImmuneRACE study and from 1,200 or so subjects provided by 6 global collaborators.

TCRbeta CDR3 regions were amplified from genomic DNA using the immunoSEQ Assay, a bias-controlled multiplex PCR. As for the original processing: The number of nucleated cells in each sample was estimated from the amplification of reference gene primers within the assay. To quantify the absolute abundance of each unique TCRbeta CDR3 rearrangement, sequence reads were collapsed and filtered. For each sample, productive Simpson clonality was calculated as the square root of Simpson's diversity index over productive rearrangements. The clones in this table, taken by TCRdb from immuneACCESS, are in-frame only. Not every clone is retained; where verified, under half of the shortfall comes from an unresolved V gene, and the cause of the rest is unknown. Clone size and V and J calls were adopted from that table, with D and trimming inferred from the DNA. This sample has around 470,000 clones in its table, and 89% of those were observed once. The leading ten clones occupy around 0.92% of the sample.

V loses 2 bases, J loses 1 base, and the germline ends lie 11 bases apart. For CDR1 and CDR2, the germline V gene (reference sequence) lists MNHEY and SMNVEV. Its CDR3 holds 16 amino acids, cysteine through phenylalanine. Only CDR3 DNA is held: 48 bases, read in frame from base 1. Points on this clone: Its antigen is unknown. Qualities for individual bases were not recorded, and no much larger clone is one base off.

At one collaborating source in Seattle, patients were enrolled during active infection and were followed longitudinally through the course of disease. Each collaborating institution followed its own protocols to collect whole blood in K2EDTA tubes. For TCRbeta analysis, collaborator samples were shipped as frozen whole blood, as isolated PBMCs, or as DNA extracted from either sample type. General findings and caveats noted by the study authors: Clinical and demographic metadata were provided uncurated, with the amount varying by source and participant.

The receptor comes from a man younger than 30 with COVID-19, enrolled during active disease. The sequenced material came from peripheral blood. The chain joins TRBV27 to TRBJ2-2; matching of 6 bases hints at TRBD1 as the D gene. The nucleotide sequence is TGTGCCAGCAGTTTACAGGGGCCAAAGAACACCGGGGAGCTGTTTTTT. It translates as CASSLQGPKNTGELFF.